The sequence of this T cell receptor beta chain was determined in a study of T cell repertoires in cytomegalovirus infection. About this clonotype: Given a much more abundant clone one base away, this may be a read error.

The CDR3 is made up of 16 amino acids. Trimming cost V 4 bases and J 5 bases; bases outside gene matches: 7. Per germline, CDR1 SGHTA and CDR2 FQGNSA. Each CDR3 protein gets one entry after TCRdb re-called the reads with MiXCR. The table lists about 190,000 distinct CDR3 sequences, 28% of them singletons. The receptor was isolated from a human donor in good health (CMV status not recorded). Some clones in this sample may be carry-over from other donors' samples. The gene calls are TRBV7-2 and TRBJ2-3, with 12 nucleotides matching TRBD2. Material: PBMCs. The CDR3 DNA is TGTGCCAGCAGCTCTAGCGGGGGGGCGGGGAAAGATACGCAGTATTTT. It specifies CASSSSGGAGKDTQYF.